A single sample is the source of the 18 T cell receptor beta chains below, sequenced in a study of blood T cell repertoires in COVID-19. This table comes from immunoSEQ multiplex PCR, and its TCRdb copy is limited to in-frame clones, with some not included. The repertoire holds 140,000 to 150,000 clones, 80% to 90% seen once, with about an eighth in the top ten. The sequenced material came from peripheral blood. The origin of the receptors is a man younger than 35 with COVID-19, enrolled during active disease.

The chain is built from TRBV30 and TRBJ2-5; D call uncertain. The V gene's germline CDR1 is GTSNPN and CDR2 SVGIG (reference sequence). The CDR3 is 12 residues long. V was trimmed by 1 base and J by 5 bases, leaving 8 bases between them. The CDR3 reads CAWSASGETQYF. The CDR3 DNA sequence: TGTGCCTGGAGTGCCTCCGGGGAGACCCAGTACTTC.

This sequence joins TRBV6-6 and TRBJ2-2, with 9 nucleotides matching TRBD1. The CDR3 has 15 residues. Trimming took 7 bases from V and 6 from J; bases not matched to a gene: 9. The germline CDR1 and CDR2 sequences are MNHNY and SVGAGI (reference sequence). The CDR3 DNA follows: TGTGCCAGCACCGACAGGGGGAGGTCGGCCGGGGAGCTGTTTTTT. Its translation is CASTDRGRSAGELFF.

This chain connects TRBV18 to TRBJ2-3; 11 nucleotides agree with TRBD2. The CDR3 totals 15 residues. After removal of 3 bases from V and 4 bases from J, the junction contained 3 bases not matched to a gene. The V gene's germline CDR1 is KGHSH and CDR2 LQKENI. CDR3 DNA: TGTGCCAGCTCACCGACTAGCGGGATGGCAGATACGCAGTATTTT. Translated: CASSPTSGMADTQYF.

The chain employs TRBV7-2 and TRBJ1-5; tentative D call: TRBD1 (6 bases). This CDR3 has 14 residues. Per the germline V gene, CDR1 is SGHTA and CDR2 is FQGNSA. V was pared by 5 bases and J by 6 bases, with 14 bases between. CDR3 region: CASSPTGRGQPQHF. CDR3 nucleotide sequence: TGTGCCAGCAGCCCGACAGGACGGGGTCAGCCCCAGCATTTT.

The chain carries TRBV27 and TRBJ1-2; 12 bases are a match to TRBD1. The CDR3 runs 15 residues. Looked up from germline, CDR1 is MNHEY and CDR2 is SMNVEV (reference sequence). V shed 5 bases, J shed 5 bases, and the junction held 6 bases outside the gene matches. The CDR3 here is CASSRDRGRFYGYTF. The CDR3 nucleotides read TGTGCCAGCAGTCGGGACAGGGGGCGGTTTTATGGCTACACCTTC.

This clone was seen more than once but under ten times. Compared with germline, one end of the junction differs, possibly owing to a read error. The chain uses TRBV2 and TRBJ1-4; tentatively, D is TRBD1 (6 bases). The CDR3 runs to 15 residues. Germline loops: CDR1 SNHLY, CDR2 FYNNEI. The chain's CDR3 is CASSSYRDKHEKLLF. The CDR3 nucleotides are TGTGCCAGCAGTAGTTACCGGGACAAGCATGAAAAACTGCTTTTT.

In its sample, this clone was seen a few times. V is TRBV19 and J is TRBJ2-6; TRBD1 agrees at 7 bases. V trimming: 6 bases; J trimming: 2 bases; junction bases outside the gene matches: 4. The CDR3 runs to 15 residues. CDR1 and CDR2 (germline): LNHDA, SQIVND (reference sequence). Here the CDR3 reads CASREGGAGANVLTF. The CDR3 DNA sequence: TGTGCCAGTAGAGAAGGGGGCGCTGGGGCCAACGTCCTGACTTTC.

V and J are TRBV3-1 (or the pseudogene TRBV3-2) and TRBJ2-5, with D perhaps matching TRBD1 (5 bases). This CDR3 has 14 amino acids. Trimming left V 4 bases short and J 7 bases short, with 16 bases between. The germline V gene encodes CDR1 LGHDT and CDR2 YNNKEL (reference sequence). CDR3 bases: TGTGCCAGCAGCCTGGGGCAGGCGCCGGGGACCCAGTACTTC. Its translation is CASSLGQAPGTQYF.

This chain joins TRBV27 and TRBJ2-3; TRBD2 aligns across 11 bases. This CDR3 has 13 residues. Germline lookup yields CDR1 MNHEY and CDR2 SMNVEV (reference sequence). V was clipped by 7 bases and J by 11 bases; unmatched bases: 8. As DNA, the CDR3 is TGTGCCAGCAACCCCACCGGACTAGCGGGGCAGTATTTT. Translated: CASNPTGLAGQYF.

The chain employs TRBV7-3 and TRBJ2-1; TRBD2 aligns across 7 bases. With V trimmed by 2 bases and J by 5 bases, 12 bases remained unmatched. This CDR3 is 17 amino acids long. Per the germline V gene, CDR1 is SGHTA and CDR2 is FQGTGA. The DNA of the CDR3 is TGTGCCAGCAGCTTAGTCCCGGGGAGGACTAGGAACAATGAGCAGTTCTTC. Its translation: CASSLVPGRTRNNEQFF.

The chain combines TRBV25-1 with TRBJ2-7; a possible D gene is TRBD1 (8 bases). The length of the CDR3 is 17 residues. V lost 6 bases to trimming and J lost 4 bases, with 25 bases between them. Germline CDR1 and CDR2: MGHDK and SYGVNS. The CDR3 bases are TGTGCCAGCAGCGCCAGGGGGCAGGGGGAGGGGTCATACGAGCAGTACTTC. The encoded protein is CASSARGQGEGSYEQYF.

V usage is TRBV27 and J usage is TRBJ2-2; a weak D match, TRBD1 (6 bases). This CDR3 contains 15 residues. The germline V gene encodes CDR1 MNHEY and CDR2 SMNVEV (reference sequence). V lost 3 bases and J lost 2, with 10 bases in between. CDR3 region: CASSFRTANTGELFF. In DNA form, the CDR3 reads TGTGCCAGCAGTTTCCGGACAGCTAACACCGGGGAGCTGTTTTTT.

The rearrangement uses TRBV6-5 and TRBJ2-7; 9 nucleotides align to TRBD2. V dropped 6 bases and J dropped 3; count of bases not matched to a gene: 6. This CDR3 has 14 residues. Germline CDR1 reads MNHEY; CDR2 reads SVGAGI. Written as DNA, the CDR3 is TGTGCCAGCAGCCTAGCGGGAACCTTCTACGAGCAGTACTTC. Amino acids: CASSLAGTFYEQYF.

Note on this clone: At one boundary the junction diverges from the germline segment, which might be a read error. V is TRBV29-1 and J is TRBJ1-4, with 9 bases that match TRBD1. This CDR3 has 15 residues. Germline values: CDR1 SQVTM, CDR2 ANQGSEA. For the CDR3, the DNA is TGCAGCGTTGAAGGACAGGGGGACCCTAATGAAAAACTGCTTTTT. Protein sequence: CSVEGQGDPNEKLLF. The entire variable domain, with the rest obtained from reference TRBV29-1 and TRBJ1-4, is as follows: SAVISQKPSRDICQRGTSLTIQCQVDSQVTMMFWYRQQPGQSLTLIATANQGSEATYESGFVIDKFPISRPNLTFSTLTVSNMSPEDSSIYLCSVEGQGDPNEKLLFGSGTQLSVL.

The chain has TRBV3-1 (or the pseudogene TRBV3-2) and TRBJ2-2; TRBD1 is a possible D gene (6 bases). Trimming removed 4 bases at V and 3 bases at J, with 15 bases between. This CDR3 comprises 16 residues. Germline V gene lookup returns CDR1 LGHDT and CDR2 YNNKEL (reference sequence). CDR3 nucleotide sequence: TGTGCCAGCAGCCCTGGGTGGGGGCAGGACACCGGGGAGCTGTTTTTT. Protein sequence: CASSPGWGQDTGELFF.

The CDR3 DNA is TGTGCCAGCGGCAGGGGGCTCGAGCAGTACTTC. Translated: CASGRGLEQYF. The rearrangement uses TRBV28 and TRBJ2-7; 8 nucleotides line up with TRBD1. The trim removed 8 bases at V and 6 bases at J, leaving 3 bases unmatched. The CDR3 is 11 residues long. Germline V gives CDR1 MDHEN, CDR2 SYDVKM.

The chain links TRBV6-8 to TRBJ2-2, with TRBD1 identical over 7 bases. V lost 5 bases to trimming and J lost 0 bases; unmatched junction nucleotides: 12. The CDR3 extends over 18 amino acids. CDR1 is MNHGY, CDR2 SAAAGT, per germline. The CDR3 spells CASSPSWDRLANTGELFF. CDR3 in DNA: TGTGCCAGCAGTCCATCATGGGACAGACTTGCGAACACCGGGGAGCTGTTTTTT.

The chain links TRBV7-9 to TRBJ2-7; 9 nucleotides match TRBD1. This CDR3 contains 15 residues. Germline lookup yields CDR1 SEHNR and CDR2 FQNEAQ (reference sequence). Germline trimming cut 1 base from V and 7 bases from J; bases unmatched to any gene: 8. This CDR3 is CASSLGTGAIGEQYF. CDR3 sequence (DNA): TGTGCCAGCAGCTTAGGGACAGGGGCGATAGGAGAGCAGTACTTC.